Shown below are 10 T cell receptor beta chains from a single sample sequenced in a study of blood T cell repertoires in COVID-19. Produced via immunoSEQ multiplex PCR; TCRdb's table is partial and in-frame only. Seen here are 220,000 or so clones, 75% to 90% observed once, and the top ten hold 3% to 4%. Specimen: PBMCs or T cells enriched from blood (not recorded which). These receptors all stem from a young woman in a cohort exposed to, infected with or recovered from COVID-19 (not recorded which).

The chain joins TRBV5-1 to TRBJ2-1; TRBD2 agrees at 10 bases. V trimming: 5 bases; J trimming: 4 bases; junction bases outside the gene matches: 9. The germline gives CDR1 SGHRS, CDR2 YFSETQ. CDR3 length: 16 amino acids. DNA for the CDR3: TGCGCCAGCAGTCCCTCTAGCGGGGGTTATTACAATGAGCAGTTCTTC. Its protein product is CASSPSSGGYYNEQFF.

The V call is TRBV3-1 (or the pseudogene TRBV3-2), the J call TRBJ2-3; possibly TRBD2 for D (6 bases). The CDR3 has 14 residues. The germline V gene has CDR1 LGHDT and CDR2 YNNKEL (reference sequence). The germline V and J ends were trimmed by 3 bases and 5 bases, with 12 bases remaining between them. The CDR3 DNA follows: TGTGCCAGCAGCCAGGGACCAGCGGGAGATACGCAGTATTTT. Translated: CASSQGPAGDTQYF.

The rearrangement joins TRBV7-3 to TRBJ2-1; 8 bases match TRBD2. Trimming cost V 6 bases and J 4 bases; bases outside gene matches: 8. CDR3 length: 15 amino acids. CDR1 is SGHTA and CDR2 is FQGTGA in the germline V gene. The CDR3 loop reads CASSGTRSGYNEQFF. CDR3 coding DNA: TGTGCCAGCAGTGGGACTAGATCTGGGTACAATGAGCAGTTCTTC.

This chain joins TRBV5-1 and TRBJ1-3; no reliable D call. Trimming cost V 4 bases and J 4 bases, with 12 bases left between them. CDR1 SGHRS and CDR2 YFSETQ come from the germline V gene. The CDR3 length is 14 residues. This chain's CDR3 is CASSPGFEGNTIYF. CDR3 bases: TGCGCCAGCAGCCCCGGTTTCGAGGGAAACACCATATATTTT. Full variable domain (missing parts from reference TRBV5-1 and TRBJ1-3): KAGVTQTPRYLIKTRGQQVTLSCSPISGHRSVSWYQQTPGQGLQFLFEYFSETQRNKGNFPGRFSGRQFSNSRSEMNVSTLELGDSALYLCASSPGFEGNTIYFGEGSWLTVV.

This chain connects TRBV23-1 to TRBJ2-7, with 7 positions matching TRBD2. TRBV23-1 is an ORF; its function is uncertain. The CDR3 loop spans 12 amino acids. J gave up 3 bases and V 5 bases, and 1 base lay outside the gene matches. The CDR3 coding sequence is TGCGCCAGCAGTAGGGACTACTACGAGCAGTACTTC. Protein: CASSRDYYEQYF.

This clone was observed a handful of times. This chain connects TRBV4-1 to TRBJ2-2; D not certain. Trimming took 4 bases from V and 7 from J, leaving 19 bases between them. Germline CDR1 is MGHRA and CDR2 is YSYEKL. CDR3 length: 16 amino acids. The CDR3 nucleotides read TGCGCCAGCAGCCCCACTCCACTTTCTGGGCACGGGGAGCTGTTTTTT. This gives the protein CASSPTPLSGHGELFF.

The chain combines TRBV19 with TRBJ1-2; 9 nucleotides match TRBD1. The CDR3 is made up of 16 amino acids. Germline CDR1 is LNHDA and CDR2 is SQIVND (reference sequence). V gave up 5 bases and J gave up 0 bases; unmatched junction bases: 7. The chain's CDR3 is CASSVPRTGANYGYTF. The CDR3 DNA follows: TGTGCCAGTAGTGTACCCCGGACAGGGGCTAACTATGGCTACACCTTC.

This chain joins TRBV29-1 and TRBJ2-6, with a weak D call TRBD2 (5 bases). Germline-derived CDR1 and CDR2 are SQVTM and ANQGSEA. Trimming stripped 4 bases from V and 0 bases from J, with 7 bases between. CDR3 length: 14 amino acids. The CDR3 DNA is TGCAGCGTTGGAGCGGACTCTGGGGCCAACGTCCTGACTTTC. Encoded protein: CSVGADSGANVLTF.

The chain couples TRBV7-9 to TRBJ1-6; 7 bases agree with TRBD1. CDR3 length equals 17 residues. Germline V CDR1 and CDR2: SEHNR, FQNEAQ (reference sequence). After removal of 1 base from V and 0 bases from J, the junction contained 3 bases not matched to a gene. CDR3 DNA: TGTGCCAGCAGCTTAGGGGGACAGAGCTCCTATAATTCACCCCTCCACTTT. This encodes CASSLGGQSSYNSPLHF.

The genes are TRBV2 and TRBJ2-2; 7 bases are shared with TRBD2. CDR1 and CDR2 (germline): SNHLY, FYNNEI. V trimming: 5 bases; J trimming: 5 bases; junction bases outside the gene matches: 2. This CDR3 contains 13 residues. CDR3 DNA sequence: TGTGCCAGCAGTTGGGGGGGGACCGGGGAGCTGTTTTTT. It yields the protein CASSWGGTGELFF.